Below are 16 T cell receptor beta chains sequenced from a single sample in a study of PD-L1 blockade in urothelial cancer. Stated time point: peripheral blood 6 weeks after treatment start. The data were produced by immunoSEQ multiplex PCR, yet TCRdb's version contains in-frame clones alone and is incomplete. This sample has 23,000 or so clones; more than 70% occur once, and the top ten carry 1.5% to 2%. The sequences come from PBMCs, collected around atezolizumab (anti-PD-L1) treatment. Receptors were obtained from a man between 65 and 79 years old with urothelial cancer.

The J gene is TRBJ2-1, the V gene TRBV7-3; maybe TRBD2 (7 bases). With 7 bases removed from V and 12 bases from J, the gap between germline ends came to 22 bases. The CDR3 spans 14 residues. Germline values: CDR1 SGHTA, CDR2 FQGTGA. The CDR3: CASTQGGGGNRQFF. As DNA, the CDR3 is TGTGCCAGCACCCAAGGAGGGGGGGGGAATCGGCAGTTCTTC.

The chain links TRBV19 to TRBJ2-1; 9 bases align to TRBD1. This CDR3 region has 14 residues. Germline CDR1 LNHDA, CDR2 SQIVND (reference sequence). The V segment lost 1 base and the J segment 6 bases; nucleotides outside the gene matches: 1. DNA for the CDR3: TGTGCCAGTAGTATAGGACAGGGGGTCAATGAGCAGTTCTTC. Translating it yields CASSIGQGVNEQFF.

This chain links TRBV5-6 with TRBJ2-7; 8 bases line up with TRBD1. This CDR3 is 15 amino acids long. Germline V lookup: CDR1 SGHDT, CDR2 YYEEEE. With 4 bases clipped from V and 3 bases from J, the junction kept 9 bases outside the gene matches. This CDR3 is CASSIGGTGFYEQYF. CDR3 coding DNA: TGTGCCAGCAGCATTGGGGGGACAGGATTCTACGAGCAGTACTTC.

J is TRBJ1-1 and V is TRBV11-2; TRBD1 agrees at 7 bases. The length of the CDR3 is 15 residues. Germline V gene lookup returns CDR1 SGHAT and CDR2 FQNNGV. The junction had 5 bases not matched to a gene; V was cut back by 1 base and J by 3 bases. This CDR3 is CASSLALTGYTEAFF. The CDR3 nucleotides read TGTGCCAGCAGCTTAGCCCTGACAGGGTACACTGAAGCTTTCTTT. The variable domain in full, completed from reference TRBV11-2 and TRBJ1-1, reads EAGVAQSPRYKIIEKRQSVAFWCNPISGHATLYWYQQILGQGPKLLIQFQNNGVVDDSQLPKDRFSAERLKGVDSTLKIQPAKLEDSAVYLCASSLALTGYTEAFFGQGTRLTVV.

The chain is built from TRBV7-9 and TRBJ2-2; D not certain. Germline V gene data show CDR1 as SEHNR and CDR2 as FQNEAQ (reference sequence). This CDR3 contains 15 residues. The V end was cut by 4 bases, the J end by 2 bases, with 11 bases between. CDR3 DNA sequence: TGTGCCAGCAGCTCGTCGGCAGGAAACACCGGGGAGCTGTTTTTT. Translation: CASSSSAGNTGELFF.

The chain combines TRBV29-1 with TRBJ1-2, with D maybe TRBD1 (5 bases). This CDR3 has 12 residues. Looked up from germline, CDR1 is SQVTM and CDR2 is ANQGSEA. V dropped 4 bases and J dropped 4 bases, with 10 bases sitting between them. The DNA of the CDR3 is TGCAGCGTTGGACAGTCAACCTATGGCTACACCTTC. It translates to CSVGQSTYGYTF.

CDR3 bases: TGTGCCAGCAGCTTAGGAGGGCGTGGGAGTGGCACAGATACGCAGTATTTT. Protein product: CASSLGGRGSGTDTQYF. The rearrangement joins TRBV7-2 to TRBJ2-3, with a possible D match to TRBD2 (5 bases). CDR1 and CDR2 (germline): SGHTA, FQGNSA. The CDR3 sequence is 17 residues long. The V and J ends lost 1 base and 1 base respectively, with 15 bases between them. The complete variable domain, with remaining parts taken from reference TRBV7-2 and TRBJ2-3, reads GAGVSQSPSNKVTEKGKDVELRCDPISGHTALYWYRQSLGQGLEFLIYFQGNSAPDKSGLPSDRFSAERTGGSVSTLTIQRTQQEDSAVYLCASSLGGRGSGTDTQYFGPGTRLTVL.

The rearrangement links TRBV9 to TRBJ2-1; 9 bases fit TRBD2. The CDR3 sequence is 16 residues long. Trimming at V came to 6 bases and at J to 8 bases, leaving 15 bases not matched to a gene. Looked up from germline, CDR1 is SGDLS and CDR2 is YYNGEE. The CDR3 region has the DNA TGTGCCAGCAACTTCCCGGGTAGCGGGAGTTTGGATGAGCAGTTCTTC. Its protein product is CASNFPGSGSLDEQFF.

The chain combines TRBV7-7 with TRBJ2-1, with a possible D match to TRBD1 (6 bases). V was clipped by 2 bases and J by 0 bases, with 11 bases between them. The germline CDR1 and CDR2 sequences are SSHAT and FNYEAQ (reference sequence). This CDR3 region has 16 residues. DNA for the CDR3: TGTGCCAGCAGCTTAACAGCGGACAGCTCCTACAATGAGCAGTTCTTC. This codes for CASSLTADSSYNEQFF.

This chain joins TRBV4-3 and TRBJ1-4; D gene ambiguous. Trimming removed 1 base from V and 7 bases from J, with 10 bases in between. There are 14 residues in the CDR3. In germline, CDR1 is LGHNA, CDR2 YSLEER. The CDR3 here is CASSQGGSGEKLFF. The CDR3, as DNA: TGCGCCAGCAGCCAAGGAGGTTCTGGTGAAAAACTGTTTTTT.

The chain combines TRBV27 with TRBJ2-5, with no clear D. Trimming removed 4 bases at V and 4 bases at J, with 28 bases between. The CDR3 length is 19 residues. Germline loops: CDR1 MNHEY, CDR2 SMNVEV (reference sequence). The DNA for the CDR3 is TGTGCCAGCAGTTATATTAAACTCTTAAACGGGTCGCATGGAGAGACCCAGTACTTC. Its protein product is CASSYIKLLNGSHGETQYF.

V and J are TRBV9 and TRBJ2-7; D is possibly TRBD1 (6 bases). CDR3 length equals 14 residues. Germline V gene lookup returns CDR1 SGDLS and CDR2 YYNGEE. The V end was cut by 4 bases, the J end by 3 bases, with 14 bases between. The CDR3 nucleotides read TGTGCCAGCAGCCCCGGGACATTGGTCTACGAGCAGTACTTC. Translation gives CASSPGTLVYEQYF.

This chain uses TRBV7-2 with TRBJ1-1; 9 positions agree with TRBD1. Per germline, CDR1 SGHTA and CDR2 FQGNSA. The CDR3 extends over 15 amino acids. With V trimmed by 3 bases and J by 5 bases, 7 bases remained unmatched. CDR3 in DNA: TGTGCCAGCAGCTTTAACTCCGGGACAGGGACTGAAGCTTTCTTT. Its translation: CASSFNSGTGTEAFF.

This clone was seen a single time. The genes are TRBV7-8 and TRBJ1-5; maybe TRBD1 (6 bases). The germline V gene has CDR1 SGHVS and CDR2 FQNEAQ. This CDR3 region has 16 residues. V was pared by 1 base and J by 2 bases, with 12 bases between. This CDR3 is CASSLVGAGGNQPQHF. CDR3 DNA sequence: TGTGCCAGCAGCTTAGTAGGGGCAGGGGGCAATCAGCCCCAGCATTTT.

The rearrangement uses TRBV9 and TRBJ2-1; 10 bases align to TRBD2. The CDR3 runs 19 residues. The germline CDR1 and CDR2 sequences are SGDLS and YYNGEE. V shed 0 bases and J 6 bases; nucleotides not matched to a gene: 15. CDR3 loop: CASSVALAGWGGNGNEQFF. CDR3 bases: TGTGCCAGCAGCGTAGCACTAGCGGGATGGGGGGGAAATGGCAATGAGCAGTTCTTC. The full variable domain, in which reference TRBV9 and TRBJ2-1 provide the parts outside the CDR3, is DSGVTQTPKHLITATGQRVTLRCSPRSGDLSVYWYQQSLDQGLQFLIQYYNGEERAKGNILERFSAQQFPDLHSELNLSSLELGDSALYFCASSVALAGWGGNGNEQFFGPGTRLTVL.

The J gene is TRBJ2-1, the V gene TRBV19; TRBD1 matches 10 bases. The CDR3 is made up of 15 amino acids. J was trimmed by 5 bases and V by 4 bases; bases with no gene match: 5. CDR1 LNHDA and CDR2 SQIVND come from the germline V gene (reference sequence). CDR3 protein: CASSRDRGDDNEQFF. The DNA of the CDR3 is TGTGCCAGTAGTAGGGACAGGGGCGACGACAATGAGCAGTTCTTC.